The clone carrying this TCR beta chain has only a few counts. This entry comes from a study of blood T cell repertoires in COVID-19. Study in general: Both acute and convalescent COVID-19 samples were obtained from the United States, Italy and Spain. The analysed material was cDNA or gDNA that came from T cells, B-cell-depleted T cells, or PBMCs.

As handled by the study authors: Estimates of nucleated cell counts were drawn from the amplification of reference gene primers. Some clones are missing from TCRdb's copy, which holds only in-frame ones; the method was immunoSEQ multiplex PCR. The D gene and trimming were derived from the DNA, and the V and J assignments and clone size from that table. The data contain approximately 60,000 clones, over 75% of them singletons. The CDR3 runs to 14 residues. The V and J genes are TRBV21-1 and TRBJ2-7; the table's D call, TRBD2, was not checked against the DNA. TRBV21-1 is deemed a pseudogene. The receptor's source is a man aged 50 or older with active COVID-19. Sequenced input: peripheral blood. The CDR3: CASSKASGSYEQYF. The CDR3 DNA reads as TGTGCCAGCAGCAAAGCTAGCGGGAGCTACGAGCAGTACTTC.